The rows below give T cell receptor beta chains drawn from one sample of a study of cytomegalovirus exposure and HLA in healthy donors. Repertoires were generated with immunoSEQ multiplex PCR, while TCRdb's copy carries only in-frame clones and drops some. The sample holds 130,000 to 150,000 clones, almost 85% seen once. The specimen was PBMCs. Every receptor here comes from a man younger than 45 in good health and CMV-seropositive. Both conserved end residues are part of each CDR3.

>TRBV28|TRBJ2-7
CASSMTSGYEQYF
>TRBV30|TRBJ2-3
CAWSRGLAGPTDTQYF
>TRBV5-6|TRBJ1-5
CASSLADKNQPQHF
>TRBV2|TRBJ2-1
CASSEGVAGGRGEQFF
>TRBV6-6|TRBJ2-7
CASSYGGNEQYF
>TRBV30|TRBJ1-1
CAWSARQEAFF
>TRBV5-4|TRBJ2-6
CASSLTTGIPSGANVLTF
>TRBV7-6|TRBJ2-5
CASSFRPLGAGETQYF
>TRBV9|TRBJ2-3
CASSVEAGSALPDTQYF
>TRBV7-9|TRBJ1-2
CASSLGGGLEGYTF
>TRBV6-5|TRBJ2-1
CASSYEGGPYNEQFF
>TRBV28|TRBJ2-3
CASKTSGADTQYF
>TRBV5-8|TRBJ2-2
CASSLRWGWNTGELFF
>TRBV7-9|TRBJ1-1
CVSSQPGQLNTEAFF
>TRBV19|TRBJ2-6
CASSIGGGVGANVLTF
>TRBV15|TRBJ1-1
CATSDRDRRVDTEAFF
>TRBV7-9|TRBJ1-5
CSSSPGQGSNQPQHF
>TRBV27|TRBJ2-3
CASSLGQNTDTQYF
>TRBV6-5|TRBJ2-3
CASSYAESTDTQYF
>TRBV19|TRBJ2-3
CASRPLAGATDTQYF
>TRBV6-5|TRBJ1-5
CASSSGGGSNQPQHF
>TRBV9|TRBJ1-2
CASSVTPGQGKRGYTF
>TRBV7-8|TRBJ2-3
CASSSRLAGDTDTQYF
>TRBV28|TRBJ2-1
CASSFAGLLYNEQFF
>TRBV18|TRBJ2-5
CASSPGTGQETQYF
>TRBV7-2|TRBJ2-1
CASSSGMRAYNEQFF
>TRBV19|TRBJ2-6
CASSIWDNTKTGANVLTF
>TRBV7-2|TRBJ1-6
CASSSTQGFWPPLHF
>TRBV2|TRBJ2-6
CASRGQAFSSGANVLTF
>TRBV9|-
CASSVEGQGHEQYF
>TRBV25-1|TRBJ2-7
CASSEYIYNGDRGEQYF
>TRBV6-5|TRBJ1-5
CASSTGGWGNQPQHF
>TRBV30|TRBJ1-1
CAWSVSPVEAFF
>TRBV7-2|TRBJ2-4
CASSLVAASKNIQYF
>TRBV11-2|TRBJ2-6
CASSSLRTNSGANVLTF
>TRBV28|TRBJ2-7
CASSPQAPTSYEQYF